This T cell receptor (beta chain) is from a study of cytomegalovirus exposure and HLA in healthy donors. Study-wide context: For the 300 to 450 genotyped donors, around 76% fell within the Caucasian-associated ancestry cluster.

Germline V gene sequence: CDR1 MNHEY, CDR2 SMNVEV (reference sequence). CDR3 length equals 15 residues. V lost 5 bases, J lost 3 bases, and 6 bases stayed unmatched. PCR primers comprised 60 Vbeta and 13 Jbeta primers. Clones were sequenced by immunoSEQ multiplex PCR, and TCRdb holds only the in-frame ones, with some missing. This sample carries around 99,000 clones, roughly 79% of them seen once, and the ten largest clones take 2.2%. Study outcomes and limitations: CMV serostatus was the only immune exposure information that was available.

This clone was seen a handful of times. Its antigen is currently unknown. Material: PBMCs. V is TRBV27 and J is TRBJ2-7, with TRBD2 matching 11 bases. This TCR came from a woman aged 25 to 39 in good health and CMV-seronegative. The CDR3 bases are TGTGCCAGCAGTAGACCCGGGACTAGCGGCTACGAGCAGTACTTC. Translation: CASSRPGTSGYEQYF.